This is a list of T cell receptor beta chains from one sample in a study of T cell responses to AZD1222 COVID-19 vaccine. Profiling relied on immunoSEQ multiplex PCR, and the TCRdb table lists in-frame clones only, not all of them. This sample has approximately 150,000 clones, with 90% found just once. The sequenced sample was peripheral blood, obtained on day 0 of AZD1222 vaccination. These receptors were taken from an adult in good health. Both conserved end residues are part of each CDR3. Fields, in order: V gene, D gene, clone size, J gene, CDR3 DNA, CDR3 protein. D genes are given only for firm matches. Size is omitted from some rows. Given values are once, few, many or a class for expanded clones.

>TRBV29-1|.|.|TRBJ1-5
TGCAGCGTGGCAGAAAATAGCAATCAGCCCCAGCATTTT
CSVAENSNQPQHF
>TRBV5-4|.|.|TRBJ1-1
TGTGCCAGCAGCCCCCCCTATGGTGACGCTGAAGCTTTCTTT
CASSPPYGDAEAFF
>TRBV4-2|.|.|TRBJ1-5
TGTGCCAGCAGCCAAGTAGCGGGAACAGGCAATCAGCCCCAGCATTTT
CASSQVAGTGNQPQHF
>TRBV12-3/TRBV12-4|.|.|TRBJ1-2
TGTGCCAGCAGTTTAGGGGGGGTCGGCTACACCTTC
CASSLGGVGYTF
>TRBV11-2|.|.|TRBJ2-3
TGTGCCAGCAGCTTAGATCCGGGGAACACAGATACGCAGTATTTT
CASSLDPGNTDTQYF
>TRBV7-9|.|.|TRBJ2-7
TGTGCCCCAGGTGGGTACGAGCAGTACTTC
CAPGGYEQYF
>TRBV3-1/TRBV3-2|.|.|TRBJ2-5
TGTGCCAGCAGCCCCACTGGGGGGGGGCACCCTTGGTACCAAGAGACCCAGTACTTC
CASSPTGGGHPWYQETQYF
>TRBV7-9|TRBD1|.|TRBJ1-2
TGTGCCAGCAGCTCCAGTTCGACAGGGGTTATCTATGGCTACACCTTC
CASSSSSTGVIYGYTF
>TRBV6-5|TRBD1|once|TRBJ1-3
TGTGCCAGCAGCAGGACAGGGACTGGAAACACCATATATTTT
CASSRTGTGNTIYF
>TRBV7-9|TRBD1|.|TRBJ1-2
TGTGCCAGCAGCGAACAGGGGCGCTATGGCTACACCTTC
CASSEQGRYGYTF
>TRBV5-1|.|.|TRBJ2-1
TGCGCCAGCAGCTCCACGACGTCGACAGGGCAGTTCTTC
CASSSTTSTGQFF
>TRBV3-1/TRBV3-2|TRBD1|.|TRBJ1-4
TGTGCCAGCAGCCCATCCGGGACAGGGTATGAAAAACTGTTTTTT
CASSPSGTGYEKLFF
>TRBV3-1/TRBV3-2|.|.|TRBJ1-1
TGTGCCACCAAAGGGGGGGTTCGGACTGAAGCTTTCTTT
CATKGGVRTEAFF
>TRBV10-2|TRBD1|.|TRBJ2-7
TGCGCCAGCAGTGACCAGGGGGCAGGGGCCTACGAGCAGTACTTC
CASSDQGAGAYEQYF
>TRBV5-4|TRBD1|.|TRBJ2-5
TGTGCCAGCAGCCCCCGGGACAGGGGACAAGAGACCCAGTACTTC
CASSPRDRGQETQYF
>TRBV27|TRBD1|few|TRBJ2-7
TGTGCCAGCAGTTTAGCGCCGACAGGGAAGAGCTACGAGCAGTACTTC
CASSLAPTGKSYEQYF
>TRBV4-3|.|.|TRBJ1-2
TGCGCCAGCGGCAACAGGGCTCGGGGCTATGGCTACACCTTC
CASGNRARGYGYTF
>TRBV5-5|TRBD1|.|TRBJ1-3
TGTGCCAGCAGCCCTGGGACAGGCAACTCTGGAAACACCATATATTTT
CASSPGTGNSGNTIYF
>TRBV4-3|.|.|TRBJ1-3
TGCGCCAGCAGCCAAGAGGGAGGCTTCGGGATCTCTGGAAACACCATATATTTT
CASSQEGGFGISGNTIYF
>TRBV10-3|.|.|TRBJ1-2
TGTGCCATCAGGGAAAGTACCAAGAATGGCTACACCTTC
CAIRESTKNGYTF
>TRBV6-4|TRBD1|few|TRBJ2-3
TGTGCCAGCAGTGACTCGGAACAGGGGGGTATTGATACGCAGTATTTT
CASSDSEQGGIDTQYF
>TRBV2|.|.|TRBJ2-2
TGTGCCAGCAGGGTTACGACCACCGGGGAGCTGTTTTTT
CASRVTTTGELFF
>TRBV30|.|.|TRBJ1-4
TGTGCCTGGGACAGGCGAACAACTAATGAAAAACTGTTTTTT
CAWDRRTTNEKLFF
>TRBV5-1|.|.|TRBJ1-5
TGCGCCAGCAGCTTCGGGAGCAATCAGCCCCAGCATTTT
CASSFGSNQPQHF
>TRBV9|.|once|TRBJ2-7
TGTGCCAGCAGCGTAGCGGGGGCTTCCTACGAGCAGTACTTC
CASSVAGASYEQYF
>TRBV29-1|.|.|TRBJ1-4
TGCAGCGTTCAGGGGCTCCGGGGAACTAATGAAAAACTGTTTTTT
CSVQGLRGTNEKLFF
>TRBV11-2|.|.|TRBJ2-3
TGTGCCAGCAGCTTGGGAGTACCGGATACGCAGTATTTT
CASSLGVPDTQYF
>TRBV6-5|.|.|TRBJ1-2
TGTGCCAGCAATGGCGACAACTATGGCTACACCTTC
CASNGDNYGYTF
>TRBV6-2/TRBV6-3|.|.|TRBJ1-3
TGTGCCAGCAGTGCGACCCGAGGAAACACCATATATTTT
CASSATRGNTIYF
>TRBV30|.|.|TRBJ2-3
TGTGCCTGGCACCTGGGTCTCGTCCCATATACGCAGTATTTT
CAWHLGLVPYTQYF
>TRBV5-1|.|.|TRBJ2-5
TGCGCCAGCAGCTTGGCACAGGGAAACCAAGAGACCCAGTACTTC
CASSLAQGNQETQYF
>TRBV9|TRBD2|.|TRBJ2-3
TGTGCCAGCAGCCCCGGGACTAGCGGGGGTACGCAGTATTTT
CASSPGTSGGTQYF
>TRBV27|.|.|TRBJ1-4
TGTGCCAGCAGTTTAATGATGGGGGAAAAACTGTTTTTT
CASSLMMGEKLFF
>TRBV27|.|.|TRBJ1-5
TGTGCCAGCAGGGACAGAAATCAGCCCCAGCATTTT
CASRDRNQPQHF
>TRBV7-2|.|once|TRBJ1-4
TGTGCCAGCAGCTACCGGGACCGGGCTAATGAAAAACTGTTTTTT
CASSYRDRANEKLFF
>TRBV5-1|TRBD2|.|TRBJ2-3
TGCGCCAGCAGCCAACTGACTAGCGGGGGGTTGGATACGCAGTATTTT
CASSQLTSGGLDTQYF
>TRBV28|TRBD1|.|TRBJ1-6
TGTGCCAGCAGGTACCGGACAGGGGGTAATTCACCCCTCCACTTT
CASRYRTGGNSPLHF
>TRBV7-9|.|.|TRBJ1-5
TGTGCCAGCAGCTTAGCAGGGGGGAGCAATCAGCCCCAGCATTTT
CASSLAGGSNQPQHF
>TRBV7-2|TRBD1|.|TRBJ1-1
TGTGCCAGCAGCTATTGGACAGGGCAGAACACTGAAGCTTTCTTT
CASSYWTGQNTEAFF
>TRBV29-1|.|.|TRBJ2-7
TGCAGCGTTGAGGGCAGGGGCCAGTACGAGCAGTACTTC
CSVEGRGQYEQYF
>TRBV27|.|.|TRBJ1-1
TGTGCCAGCAGTTCCTATGGCACTGAAGCTTTCTTT
CASSSYGTEAFF
>TRBV3-1/TRBV3-2|TRBD1|.|TRBJ1-1
TGTGCCAGCAGCCAACAGGGGGTTGCTGAAGCTTTCTTT
CASSQQGVAEAFF
>TRBV6-5|TRBD1|once|TRBJ1-2
TGTGCCAGCAGTTATTCGACAGGGGTCGGCTACACCTTC
CASSYSTGVGYTF
>TRBV9|.|.|TRBJ2-2
TGTGCCAGCAGCGTAGATGGATGGGCCGGGGAGCTGTTTTTT
CASSVDGWAGELFF
>TRBV5-1|.|.|TRBJ2-7
TGCGCCAGCAGCTTGTGGGCGGGAAGCTCCTACGAGCAGTACTTC
CASSLWAGSSYEQYF
>TRBV6-1|.|.|TRBJ2-6
TGTGCCAGCAGTGAAAGGGGCTATGGGGCCAACGTCCTGACTTTC
CASSERGYGANVLTF
>TRBV9|.|.|TRBJ2-5
TGTGCCAGCAGCGGTAGTAAAGAGACCCAGTACTTC
CASSGSKETQYF
>TRBV12-3/TRBV12-4|.|.|TRBJ1-6
TGTGCCAGCAGCCTCGGGCGTTCACCCCTCCACTTT
CASSLGRSPLHF
>TRBV19|.|.|TRBJ1-1
TGTGCCAGTAGTATAGATGACAGAACTGACACTGAAGCTTTCTTT
CASSIDDRTDTEAFF
>TRBV11-3|TRBD1|.|TRBJ2-3
TGTGCCAGCAGCGCAGGGACAGGGACAGAGCTCACAGATACGCAGTATTTT
CASSAGTGTELTDTQYF
>TRBV5-4|.|.|TRBJ1-6
TGTGCCAGCAGCTTGCGGGGCAGCTCCTATAATTCACCCCTCCACTTT
CASSLRGSSYNSPLHF
>TRBV11-2|.|.|TRBJ2-7
TGTGCCAGCAGCTTAGATTGGGGGGCGGGCGAGCAGTACTTC
CASSLDWGAGEQYF
>TRBV7-2|.|.|TRBJ1-2
TGTGCCAGCAGCCGGGTCCTAACACCCGGGGGTGGCTACACCTTC
CASSRVLTPGGGYTF